The T cell receptor beta chain described here comes from a study of early stage breast cancer tumors. CDR1 and CDR2 from the germline V gene are LNHDA and SQIVND (reference sequence). The CDR3 has 15 amino acids. The trim removed 5 bases at V and 4 bases at J, leaving 7 bases unmatched. Clones were read by immunoSEQ multiplex PCR, and TCRdb kept only the in-frame ones, dropping some. Of tens of thousands of clones listed, just under 80% were seen once; the top ten hold around 3.4%. On this clone: Its antigen is currently unknown.

Study-wide results and limits: Compared with adjacent normal breast, tumors showed 2.5 to 3-fold denser, more clonal T cells.

The sequencing input was blood. This chain uses TRBV19 with TRBJ1-4; 7 bases map to TRBD1. The TCR sequence derives from a person aged 35-49 years with breast cancer. The CDR3 spells CASSLRQGLNEKLFF. Written as DNA, the CDR3 is TGTGCCAGTAGTCTACGACAGGGCCTTAATGAAAAACTGTTTTTT.